A single sample gave rise to the 17 T cell receptor beta chains below, sequenced in a study of blood T cell repertoires in COVID-19. TCRdb's copy holds only in-frame clones and misses some; the assay was immunoSEQ multiplex PCR. The data contain around 46,000 clones, 70% to 90% of them singletons. Sequencing used peripheral blood. The receptors come from a middle-aged man with active COVID-19.

The chain is built from TRBV5-4 and TRBJ1-2, with 11 bases matching TRBD1. V shed 4 bases, J shed 6 bases, and the junction held 2 bases outside the gene matches. CDR1 SGHNT and CDR2 YYREEE come from the germline V gene (reference sequence). The CDR3 length is 13 residues. The CDR3 nucleotides read TGTGCCAGCAGCGGACAGGGGGCGAATGGCTACACCTTC. This encodes CASSGQGANGYTF.

The chain has TRBV27 and TRBJ2-1, with 12 bases matching TRBD2. Trimming at V came to 5 bases and at J to 3 bases, leaving 5 bases not matched to a gene. Germline V lookup: CDR1 MNHEY, CDR2 SMNVEV (reference sequence). This CDR3 has 16 amino acids. In DNA form, the CDR3 reads TGTGCCAGCAGTGCGAGGACTAGCGGGGTCTACAATGAGCAGTTCTTC. Amino acid sequence: CASSARTSGVYNEQFF.

This clone showed up just a few times. This same CDR3 is encoded by further DNA sequences in the sample. The chain employs TRBV27 and TRBJ1-2; TRBD1 aligns across 11 bases. Germline CDR1 reads MNHEY; CDR2 reads SMNVEV (reference sequence). The ends lost 0 bases at V and 8 bases at J; junction bases unmatched: 5. The CDR3 is 15 amino acids. This CDR3 reads CASSLSGQGAGGYTF. The CDR3 DNA follows: TGTGCCAGCAGTTTATCCGGACAGGGGGCAGGGGGCTACACCTTC.

J is TRBJ1-5 and V is TRBV5-6, with a tentative D call TRBD1 (5 bases). Between the trimmed V and J ends, which lost 1 base and 3 bases, there was a span of 11 bases. Germline V gene data show CDR1 as SGHDT and CDR2 as YYEEEE. This CDR3 is built from 15 residues. CDR3 DNA: TGTGCCAGCAGCTTGTGGGGGACTTTCAATCAGCCCCAGCATTTT. It translates to CASSLWGTFNQPQHF.

The chain recombines TRBV21-1 with TRBJ1-1; TRBD1 is the table's D call, not checked against the DNA. TRBV21-1 corresponds to a pseudogene. The CDR3 is made up of 13 amino acids. The CDR3 DNA reads as TGTGCTGGGACAGGCGAAATGAACACTGAAGCTTTCTTT. Protein: CAGTGEMNTEAFF.

The chain employs TRBV3-1 (or the pseudogene TRBV3-2) and TRBJ2-3, with TRBD2 identical over 9 bases. Germline V gene sequence: CDR1 LGHDT, CDR2 YNNKEL (reference sequence). This CDR3 is built from 17 residues. J lost 8 bases, V lost 0 bases, and 12 bases had no gene match. The CDR3 region has the DNA TGTGCCAGCAGCCAAGATCGAGGGCCTAGCGGGGCCCTTACGCAGTATTTT. This encodes CASSQDRGPSGALTQYF.

This clone showed up just once. The chain employs TRBV11-2 and TRBJ2-7; D ambiguous. The germline V gene has CDR1 SGHAT and CDR2 FQNNGV. Trimming pared 3 bases from V and 3 bases from J, leaving 15 bases between. The CDR3 runs 15 residues. CDR3 sequence: CASSFYSDRSYEQYF. DNA for the CDR3: TGTGCCAGCAGCTTTTACTCAGATAGGAGCTACGAGCAGTACTTC.

V gene TRBV27 combines with J gene TRBJ2-3; 11 bases are a match to TRBD1. Germline-derived CDR1 and CDR2 are MNHEY and SMNVEV (reference sequence). Unmatched junction bases numbered 6, after V lost 4 bases and J lost 6 bases. The CDR3 covers 15 residues. The CDR3 region has the DNA TGTGCCAGCAGTTGGACAGGGGGCTTGGGCGATACGCAGTATTTT. It codes for CASSWTGGLGDTQYF.

The gene calls are TRBV10-3 and TRBJ2-7, with a possible D match to TRBD1 (6 bases). The CDR3 covers 18 residues. V lost 7 bases and J lost 1, with 26 bases in between. CDR1 and CDR2 (germline): ENHRY, SYGVKD. Written as DNA, the CDR3 is TGTGCCATCAAGTTACAGGGTGGAAGGGGAGAGGGGTCCTACGAGCAGTACTTC. Protein: CAIKLQGGRGEGSYEQYF.

The rearrangement uses TRBV5-6 and TRBJ1-1; 7 bases line up with TRBD1. The germline CDR1 and CDR2 sequences are SGHDT and YYEEEE. Germline trimming cut 4 bases from V and 6 bases from J; bases unmatched to any gene: 3. CDR3 length equals 12 residues. Here the CDR3 reads CASSGGTAEAFF. DNA of the CDR3: TGTGCCAGCAGCGGCGGGACAGCTGAAGCTTTCTTT.

This clone showed up just once. The rearrangement joins TRBV5-6 to TRBJ2-1, with 9 bases aligning to TRBD1. CDR3 length equals 15 residues. V was clipped by 2 bases and J by 10 bases; unmatched bases: 10. CDR1 is SGHDT, CDR2 YYEEEE, per germline. CDR3 DNA: TGTGCCAGCAGCTTCGGGGACAGGGAAGGTTTGGAGCAGTTCTTC. It is translated as CASSFGDREGLEQFF. Together with reference TRBV5-6 and TRBJ2-1, the CDR3 gives the full variable domain: DAGVTQSPTHLIKTRGQQVTLRCSPKSGHDTVSWYQQALGQGPQFIFQYYEEEERQRGNFPDRFSGHQFPNYSSELNVNALLLGDSALYLCASSFGDREGLEQFFGPGTRLTVL.

In DNA, the CDR3 is TGTGCCAGCAGCTTCGGAACAGGGACCGGGGAGCTGTTTTTT. Protein sequence: CASSFGTGTGELFF. The chain couples TRBV5-6 to TRBJ2-2, with D perhaps TRBD1 (6 bases). The CDR3 has 14 residues. Germline V gene lookup returns CDR1 SGHDT and CDR2 YYEEEE. V lost 2 bases and J lost 5, with 10 bases in between.

The DNA of the CDR3 is TGCGCCAGCAGCCCTAGCGGGTCGCCCTACGAGCAGTACTTC. Translation: CASSPSGSPYEQYF. This rearrangement joins TRBV10-1 to TRBJ2-7; TRBD2 aligns across 8 bases. CDR1 WNHNN and CDR2 SYGVQD come from the germline V gene (reference sequence). Trimming at V came to 6 bases and at J to 2 bases, leaving 6 bases not matched to a gene. The CDR3 runs to 14 residues.

In its sample, this clone is medium-sized. The chain joins TRBV3-1 (or the pseudogene TRBV3-2) to TRBJ2-1; D is undetermined. Looked up from germline, CDR1 is LGHDT and CDR2 is YNNKEL (reference sequence). The CDR3 totals 12 residues. V lost 0 bases, J lost 9 bases, and 6 bases lay in between. The CDR3 nucleotides read TGTGCCAGCAGCCAAGATTTATCTGAGCAGTTCTTC. It translates to CASSQDLSEQFF.

The chain is built from TRBV5-1 and TRBJ2-5, with D tentatively TRBD2 (5 bases). Between the trimmed V and J ends, which lost 4 bases and 5 bases, there was a span of 9 bases. The CDR3 is 12 residues long. Per the germline V gene, CDR1 is SGHRS and CDR2 is YFSETQ. CDR3 DNA sequence: TGCGCCAGCAGCATTTCGGGGGAGACCCAGTACTTC. Protein sequence: CASSISGETQYF. The variable domain in full, with the rest retrieved from reference TRBV5-1 and TRBJ2-5, is KAGVTQTPRYLIKTRGQQVTLSCSPISGHRSVSWYQQTPGQGLQFLFEYFSETQRNKGNFPGRFSGRQFSNSRSEMNVSTLELGDSALYLCASSISGETQYFGPGTRLLVL.

This chain connects TRBV30 to TRBJ2-7; 7 positions agree with TRBD1. The CDR3 has 12 amino acids. The V gene's germline CDR1 is GTSNPN and CDR2 SVGIG (reference sequence). V trimming: 2 bases; J trimming: 6 bases; junction bases outside the gene matches: 4. This CDR3 is CAWSSTGSEQYF. DNA of the CDR3: TGTGCCTGGAGTTCGACAGGGTCCGAGCAGTACTTC.

V is TRBV28 and J is TRBJ1-2, with D possibly matching TRBD1 (6 bases). In germline, CDR1 is MDHEN, CDR2 SYDVKM. With 2 bases removed from V and 6 bases from J, the gap between germline ends came to 7 bases. This CDR3 spans 12 amino acids. The DNA for the CDR3 is TGTGCCAGCAGTTTAGGGGGCCATGGCTACACCTTC. Translating it yields CASSLGGHGYTF.